This TCR beta chain was sequenced for a study of blood T cell repertoires in COVID-19. The CDR3 loop spans 15 amino acids. Losses at the gene ends were 9 bases for V and 4 bases for J; bases not matched to a gene: 8. Germline V gene lookup returns CDR1 MGHDK and CDR2 SYGVNS. The method was immunoSEQ multiplex PCR; TCRdb's version includes in-frame clones alone and lacks a portion of them. The top ten hold around 3% of the sample, which has a few hundred thousand clones, 86% seen once. Sequencing was performed on peripheral blood. The rearrangement links TRBV25-1 to TRBJ2-1; 11 nucleotides match TRBD2. The source is a woman aged 25-40 years with active or convalescent COVID-19. The CDR3: CASGTSGIFYNEQFF. CDR3 in DNA: TGTGCCAGTGGGACTAGCGGAATTTTTTACAATGAGCAGTTCTTC. The entire variable domain, with the rest obtained from reference TRBV25-1 and TRBJ2-1, is as follows: EADIYQTPRYLVIGTGKKITLECSQTMGHDKMYWYQQDPGMELHLIHYSYGVNSTEKGDLSSESTVSRIRTEHFPLTLESARPSHTSQYLCASGTSGIFYNEQFFGPGTRLTVL.